This T cell receptor beta chain came from a study of T cells in Graves' hyperthyroidism and ophthalmopathy. Study-wide results and limits: Separating ophthalmopathy from stable hyperthyroidism was achieved by a 13 V-J model. For ophthalmopathy, model prediction preceded onset by a median roughly 5.9 months.

Germline-derived CDR1 and CDR2 are ENHRY and SYGVKD. J was trimmed by 0 bases and V by 10 bases; bases with no gene match: 11. CDR3 length: 16 amino acids. Uncontrolled infections, other autoimmune diseases, pregnancy or lactation led to exclusion of patients. In making diagnoses, clinical symptoms, serum thyroxine and TRAb, thyroid ultrasound and orbital computed tomography were all used. As to this clonotype: What it recognizes is unknown.

Researchers amplified the TCR beta CDR3 regions from RNA transcripts. In the first-round RT-PCR of the TCR CDR3, the HTBI primer set was used. TCRdb ran MiXCR on the multiplex PCR reads and lists one entry per CDR3 protein. In the table there are approximately 510,000 distinct CDR3 sequences, about 46% of which are singletons. Sequencing used peripheral blood or thyroid tissue (not recorded which). The chain combines TRBV10-3 with TRBJ1-2; 10 bases are a match to TRBD1. The TCR originated in an adult woman with Graves' disease, either hyperthyroidism or ophthalmopathy (not recorded which). In DNA form, the CDR3 reads TGTGCCACATATTGGGGGACAGGGGCTCCTAACTATGGCTACACCTTC. It encodes CATYWGTGAPNYGYTF.